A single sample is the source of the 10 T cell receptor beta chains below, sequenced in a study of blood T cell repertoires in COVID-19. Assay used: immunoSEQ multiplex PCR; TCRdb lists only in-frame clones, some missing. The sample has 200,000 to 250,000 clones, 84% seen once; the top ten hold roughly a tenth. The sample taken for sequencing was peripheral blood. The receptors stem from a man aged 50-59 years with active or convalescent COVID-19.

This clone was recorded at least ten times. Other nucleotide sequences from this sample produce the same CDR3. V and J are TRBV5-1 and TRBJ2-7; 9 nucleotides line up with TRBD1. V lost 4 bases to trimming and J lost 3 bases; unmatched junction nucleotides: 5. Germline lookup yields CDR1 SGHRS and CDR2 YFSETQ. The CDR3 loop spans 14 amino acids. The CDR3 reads CASSLDRGGYEQYF. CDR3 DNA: TGCGCCAGCAGCCTGGACAGGGGCGGCTACGAGCAGTACTTC.

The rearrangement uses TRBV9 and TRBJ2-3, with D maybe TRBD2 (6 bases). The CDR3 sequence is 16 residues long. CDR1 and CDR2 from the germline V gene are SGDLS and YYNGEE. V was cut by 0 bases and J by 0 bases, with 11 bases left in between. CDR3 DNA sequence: TGTGCCAGCAGCGTAGTACAGGAGGGTAGCACAGATACGCAGTATTTT. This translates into CASSVVQEGSTDTQYF. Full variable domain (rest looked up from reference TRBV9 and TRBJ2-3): DSGVTQTPKHLITATGQRVTLRCSPRSGDLSVYWYQQSLDQGLQFLIQYYNGEERAKGNILERFSAQQFPDLHSELNLSSLELGDSALYFCASSVVQEGSTDTQYFGPGTRLTVL.

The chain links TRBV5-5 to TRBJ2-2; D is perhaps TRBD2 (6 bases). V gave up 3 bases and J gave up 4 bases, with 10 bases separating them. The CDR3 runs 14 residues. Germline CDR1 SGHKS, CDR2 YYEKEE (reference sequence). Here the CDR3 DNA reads TGTGCCAGCAGCTCATTAGCGGTCACCGGGGAGCTGTTTTTT. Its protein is CASSSLAVTGELFF.

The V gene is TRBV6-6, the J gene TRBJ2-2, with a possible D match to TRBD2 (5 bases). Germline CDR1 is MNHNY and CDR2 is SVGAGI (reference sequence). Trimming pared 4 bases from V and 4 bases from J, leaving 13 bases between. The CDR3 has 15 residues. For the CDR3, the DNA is TGTGCCAGCAGTTGGAGCGGTCGAGGCACCGGGGAGCTGTTTTTT. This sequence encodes CASSWSGRGTGELFF.

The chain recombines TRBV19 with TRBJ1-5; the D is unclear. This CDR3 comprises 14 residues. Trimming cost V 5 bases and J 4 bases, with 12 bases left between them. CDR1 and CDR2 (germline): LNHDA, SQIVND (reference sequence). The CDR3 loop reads CASSPGFGNQPQHF. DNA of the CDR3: TGTGCCAGTAGTCCCGGGTTTGGTAATCAGCCCCAGCATTTT.

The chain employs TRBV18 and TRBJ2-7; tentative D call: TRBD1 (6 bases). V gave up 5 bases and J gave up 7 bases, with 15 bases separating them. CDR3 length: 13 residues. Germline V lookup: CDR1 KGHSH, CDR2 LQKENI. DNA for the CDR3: TGTGCCAGCTCAGCTTTACAGGGATCGGAGCAGTACTTC. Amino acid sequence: CASSALQGSEQYF. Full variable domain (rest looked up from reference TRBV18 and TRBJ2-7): NAGVMQNPRHLVRRRGQEARLRCSPMKGHSHVYWYRQLPEEGLKFMVYLQKENIIDESGMPKERFSAEFPKEGPSILRIQQVVRGDSAAYFCASSALQGSEQYFGPGTRLTVT.

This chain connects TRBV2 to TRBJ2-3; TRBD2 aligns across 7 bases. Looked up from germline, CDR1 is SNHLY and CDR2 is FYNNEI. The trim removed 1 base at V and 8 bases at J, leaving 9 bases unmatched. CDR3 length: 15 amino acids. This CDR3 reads CASSEELAASVTQYF. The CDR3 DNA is TGTGCCAGCAGTGAAGAGCTAGCGGCCTCGGTTACGCAGTATTTT.

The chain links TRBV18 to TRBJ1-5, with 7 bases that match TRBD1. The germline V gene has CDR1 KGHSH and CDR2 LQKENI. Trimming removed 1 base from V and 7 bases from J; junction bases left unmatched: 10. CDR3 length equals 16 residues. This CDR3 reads CASSPRGRQGNQPQHF. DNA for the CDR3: TGTGCCAGCTCACCACGGGGAAGACAGGGTAACCAGCCCCAGCATTTT. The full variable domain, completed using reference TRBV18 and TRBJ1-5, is NAGVMQNPRHLVRRRGQEARLRCSPMKGHSHVYWYRQLPEEGLKFMVYLQKENIIDESGMPKERFSAEFPKEGPSILRIQQVVRGDSAAYFCASSPRGRQGNQPQHFGDGTRLSIL.

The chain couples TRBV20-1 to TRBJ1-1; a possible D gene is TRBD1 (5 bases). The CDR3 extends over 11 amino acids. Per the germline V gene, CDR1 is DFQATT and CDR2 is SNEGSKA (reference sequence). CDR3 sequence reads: CSVRRGTEAFF. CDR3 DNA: TGCAGCGTTAGAAGGGGTACTGAAGCTTTCTTT.

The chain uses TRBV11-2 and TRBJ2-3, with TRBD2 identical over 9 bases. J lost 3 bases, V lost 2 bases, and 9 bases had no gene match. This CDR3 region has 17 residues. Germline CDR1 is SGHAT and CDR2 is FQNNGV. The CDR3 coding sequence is TGTGCCAGCAGCTTAAGAGGGGATAGCGGGGGAACAGATACGCAGTATTTT. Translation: CASSLRGDSGGTDTQYF.